A selection of T cell receptor beta chains follows, all from one sample in a study of blood T cells in healthy people across ages. MiXCR, applied by TCRdb to the 5' RACE reads, yields one record per CDR3 protein. The sample consists of about 800,000 distinct CDR3 sequences, 55% to 70% of them appearing once. The specimen was blood. The source is a man aged 25 to 40 in good health. Both conserved end residues are part of each CDR3. The order of the fields is CDR3 DNA, CDR3 protein, J gene, clone size, D gene, V gene. The D gene is left open where the match is weak. The listing skips clone size in some rows; elsewhere it reads once, few, many or a size class.

CDR3nt: TGTGCCAGCAGTCCATCTGACAGGGCAACCTACGAGCAGTACTTC
CDR3aa: CASSPSDRATYEQYF
j_gene: TRBJ2-7
abundance: -
d_gene: TRBD1
v_gene: TRBV12-3/TRBV12-4

CDR3nt: TGCAGTGCCCCTAATTTCGGGGGAGAGGCAGATACGCAGTATTTT
CDR3aa: CSAPNFGGEADTQYF
j_gene: TRBJ2-3
abundance: -
d_gene: -
v_gene: TRBV20-1

CDR3nt: TGCGCCAGCAGCTGGGGACAGGGAAAGGACATTCAGTACTTC
CDR3aa: CASSWGQGKDIQYF
j_gene: TRBJ2-4
abundance: -
d_gene: TRBD1
v_gene: TRBV5-1

CDR3nt: TGTGCCAGCAGATCAGGGACTGTTGCAACGGCGCAGTACTTC
CDR3aa: CASRSGTVATAQYF
j_gene: TRBJ2-7
abundance: -
d_gene: -
v_gene: TRBV6-1

CDR3nt: TGTGCCAGCAGCGTAGCTCGTAATGAGCAGTTCTTC
CDR3aa: CASSVARNEQFF
j_gene: TRBJ2-1
abundance: once
d_gene: -
v_gene: TRBV9

CDR3nt: TGTGCCAGCAGCTCAGGCAGCGGGGGGGCCGATAATACGCAGTATTTT
CDR3aa: CASSSGSGGADNTQYF
j_gene: TRBJ2-3
abundance: -
d_gene: TRBD2
v_gene: TRBV7-9

CDR3nt: TGTGCCAGCAGGAAAGGGGTAATAGCAGCCGATGAGCAGTACTTC
CDR3aa: CASRKGVIAADEQYF
j_gene: TRBJ2-5
abundance: -
d_gene: -
v_gene: TRBV9

CDR3nt: TGTGCATCTAGCGGGTACCACAATGAGCAGTTCTTC
CDR3aa: CASSGYHNEQFF
j_gene: TRBJ2-1
abundance: -
d_gene: TRBD2
v_gene: TRBV7-2

CDR3nt: TGTGCCAGCAGCTCCTGGGGAGGGCTGAACACTGAAGCTTTCTTT
CDR3aa: CASSSWGGLNTEAFF
j_gene: TRBJ1-1
abundance: -
d_gene: -
v_gene: TRBV11-2

CDR3nt: TGTGCCAGCAGTGAATTGGCACGCGGCAATGAGCAGTTCTTC
CDR3aa: CASSELARGNEQFF
j_gene: TRBJ2-1
abundance: -
d_gene: -
v_gene: TRBV25-1

CDR3nt: TGCAGTGCCCCGGGACAGGGAATAGCCAAAAACATTCAGTACTTC
CDR3aa: CSAPGQGIAKNIQYF
j_gene: TRBJ2-4
abundance: -
d_gene: TRBD1
v_gene: TRBV20-1

CDR3nt: TGTGCCAGCGACACCAGCGATAGCAATCAGCCCCAGCATTTT
CDR3aa: CASDTSDSNQPQHF
j_gene: TRBJ1-5
abundance: many
d_gene: -
v_gene: TRBV9

CDR3nt: TGTGCCAGCAGTGGCCTCACTAGCGGCGGAGAGACCCAGTACTTC
CDR3aa: CASSGLTSGGETQYF
j_gene: TRBJ2-5
abundance: few
d_gene: TRBD2
v_gene: TRBV28

CDR3nt: TGTGCCAAAAGGCGGGACTACGTCACCGGGGAGCTGTTTTTT
CDR3aa: CAKRRDYVTGELFF
j_gene: TRBJ2-2
abundance: -
d_gene: TRBD2
v_gene: TRBV2

CDR3nt: TGTACCAGCAGCCAAGTGCGCAGGGGGACCTATGGCTACACCTTC
CDR3aa: CTSSQVRRGTYGYTF
j_gene: TRBJ1-2
abundance: -
d_gene: TRBD1
v_gene: TRBV14

CDR3nt: TGCAGTGCTAGACCACCTCAAATTGACAGCCTTTTAACCACAGATACGCAGTATTTT
CDR3aa: CSARPPQIDSLLTTDTQYF
j_gene: TRBJ2-3
abundance: -
d_gene: -
v_gene: TRBV20-1